This entry concerns a single T cell receptor (beta chain). The CDR3 consists of 14 residues. The V end lost 4 bases, the J end lost 5 bases, and 14 bases lay between the germline ends. Germline loops: CDR1 MGHDK, CDR2 SYGVNS. This record belongs to a study of regulatory and conventional T cells in RAG deficiency. The sorted conventional CD4+ T cells were CD25-low and CD127-high, with genomic DNA sequenced. Produced via immunoSEQ multiplex PCR; TCRdb's table is partial and in-frame only. In the table there are roughly 30,000 clones, about 96% of which are singletons. These data were also reused for a study on regulatory T cells. Per that paper: Amplification used 52 TRBV primers and 13 TRBJ primers.

The TCR sequence derives from a human donor in good health. V usage is TRBV25-1 and J usage is TRBJ1-1, with D possibly TRBD1 on 6 matching bases. Sequencing was carried out using CD25- CD4+ T cells sorted from blood. The CDR3 spells CASSGANRVTEAFF. The CDR3, as DNA: TGTGCCAGCAGTGGTGCCAACAGGGTTACTGAAGCTTTCTTT. The variable domain in full, completed from reference TRBV25-1 and TRBJ1-1, reads EADIYQTPRYLVIGTGKKITLECSQTMGHDKMYWYQQDPGMELHLIHYSYGVNSTEKGDLSSESTVSRIRTEHFPLTLESARPSHTSQYLCASSGANRVTEAFFGQGTRLTVV.